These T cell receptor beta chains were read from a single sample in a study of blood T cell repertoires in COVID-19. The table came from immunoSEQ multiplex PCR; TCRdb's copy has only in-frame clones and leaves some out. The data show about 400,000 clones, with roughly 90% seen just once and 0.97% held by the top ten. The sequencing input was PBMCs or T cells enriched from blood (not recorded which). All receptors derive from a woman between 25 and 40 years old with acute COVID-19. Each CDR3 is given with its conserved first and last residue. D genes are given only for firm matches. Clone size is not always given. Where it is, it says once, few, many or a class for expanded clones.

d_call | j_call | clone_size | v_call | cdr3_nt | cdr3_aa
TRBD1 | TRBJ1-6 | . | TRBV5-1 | TGCGCCAGCAGCTTGGAGGGACAGAGCTCCTATAATTCACCCCTCCACTTT | CASSLEGQSSYNSPLHF
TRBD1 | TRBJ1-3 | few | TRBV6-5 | TGTGCCAGCAGAGATAAGGGGGCCTCCGGAAACACCATATATTTT | CASRDKGASGNTIYF
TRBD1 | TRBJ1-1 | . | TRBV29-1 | TGCAGTGCGGATCCGGGACAGGGTAACACTGAAGCTTTCTTT | CSADPGQGNTEAFF
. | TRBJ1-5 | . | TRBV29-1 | TGCAGCGTTAGACAGGACGAGAATCGGCCCCAGCATTTT | CSVRQDENRPQHF
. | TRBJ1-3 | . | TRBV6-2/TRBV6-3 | TGTGCCAGCAGCCCCCGGTCACTCTCTGGAAACACCATATATTTT | CASSPRSLSGNTIYF
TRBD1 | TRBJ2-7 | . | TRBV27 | TGTGCCAGCAGCCCGGGACAGGGCTACGAGCAGTACTTC | CASSPGQGYEQYF
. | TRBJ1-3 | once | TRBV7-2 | TGTGCCAGCAGCTTGAGAGGGCGCTCTGGAAACACCATATATTTT | CASSLRGRSGNTIYF
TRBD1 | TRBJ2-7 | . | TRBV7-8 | TGTGCCAGCAGCTTTGGACAGGGTTTGGAGCAGTACTTC | CASSFGQGLEQYF
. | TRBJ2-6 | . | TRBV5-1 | TGCGCCAGCAGCTTGTTCGCAGGCTCTGGGGCCAACGTCCTGACTTTC | CASSLFAGSGANVLTF
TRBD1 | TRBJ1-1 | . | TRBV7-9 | TGTGCCAGCAGCTCGGGACAGGAGAACACTGAAGCTTTCTTT | CASSSGQENTEAFF
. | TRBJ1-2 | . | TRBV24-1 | TGTGCCACCAGTGATGGACAGCTTTATGGCTACACCTTC | CATSDGQLYGYTF
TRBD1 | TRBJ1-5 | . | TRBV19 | TGTGCCAGTAGTATAGTCAGAGGACAGGGCCATCAGCCCCAGCATTTT | CASSIVRGQGHQPQHF
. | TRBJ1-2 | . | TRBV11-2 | TGTGCCAGCAGCTTCAGCAGGGGCGACTATGGCTACACCTTC | CASSFSRGDYGYTF
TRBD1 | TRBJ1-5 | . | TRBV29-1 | TGCAGCGTAGTAGGGACAGATAGCAATCAGCCCCAGCATTTT | CSVVGTDSNQPQHF
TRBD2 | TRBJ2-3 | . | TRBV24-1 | TGTGCCACCAGTCGCGCGGGACTAGCGGGGGCAGATACGCAGTATTTT | CATSRAGLAGADTQYF
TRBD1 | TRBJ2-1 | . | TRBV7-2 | TGTGCCAGCAGCTTAAGTGGACAGGGGTCCAATGAGCAGTTCTTC | CASSLSGQGSNEQFF
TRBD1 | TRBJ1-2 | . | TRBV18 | TGTGCCAGCTCATACCAGCATGCAGGGGGCAATGGCTACACCTTC | CASSYQHAGGNGYTF